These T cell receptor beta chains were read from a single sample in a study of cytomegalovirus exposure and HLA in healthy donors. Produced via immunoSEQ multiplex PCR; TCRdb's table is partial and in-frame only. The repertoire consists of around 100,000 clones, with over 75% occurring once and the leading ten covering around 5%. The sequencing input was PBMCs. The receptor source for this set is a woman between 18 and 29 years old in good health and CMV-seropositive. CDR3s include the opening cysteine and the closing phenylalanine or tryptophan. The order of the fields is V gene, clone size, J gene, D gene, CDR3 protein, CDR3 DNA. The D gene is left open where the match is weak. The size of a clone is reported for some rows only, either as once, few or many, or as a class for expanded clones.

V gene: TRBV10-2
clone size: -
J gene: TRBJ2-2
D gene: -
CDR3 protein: CASSDGGVTGIWDTGELFF
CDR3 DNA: TGCGCCAGCAGTGATGGGGGGGTAACAGGGATCTGGGACACCGGGGAGCTGTTTTTT

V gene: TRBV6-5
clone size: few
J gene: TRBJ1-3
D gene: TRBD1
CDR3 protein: CASHPGTGWDTIYF
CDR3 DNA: TGTGCCAGCCACCCCGGGACAGGGTGGGACACCATATATTTT

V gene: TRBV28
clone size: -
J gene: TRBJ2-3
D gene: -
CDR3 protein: CASSLRVSKFGLLTQYF
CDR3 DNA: TGTGCCAGCAGTTTAAGAGTTTCTAAGTTCGGACTTCTAACGCAGTATTTT

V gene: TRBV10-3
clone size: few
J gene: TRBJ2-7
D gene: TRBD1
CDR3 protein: CAIRGTGFEQYF
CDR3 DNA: TGTGCCATCAGGGGGACAGGATTCGAGCAGTACTTC

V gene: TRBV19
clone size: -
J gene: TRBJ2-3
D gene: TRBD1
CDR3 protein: CASSLGTGGDSDTQYF
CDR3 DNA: TGTGCCAGTAGTCTCGGGACAGGGGGGGACTCAGATACGCAGTATTTT

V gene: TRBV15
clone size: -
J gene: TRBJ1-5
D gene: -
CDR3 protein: CATSTESGTMPQHF
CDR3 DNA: TGTGCCACCAGCACGGAATCAGGGACAATGCCCCAGCATTTT

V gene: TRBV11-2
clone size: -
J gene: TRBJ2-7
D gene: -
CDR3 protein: CASSFGSGAYEQYF
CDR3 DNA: TGTGCCAGCAGCTTTGGTTCAGGGGCCTACGAGCAGTACTTC

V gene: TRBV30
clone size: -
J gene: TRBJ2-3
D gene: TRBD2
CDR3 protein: CAWSVVSGRANTQYF
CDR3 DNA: TGTGCCTGGAGTGTCGTTAGCGGGAGGGCAAATACGCAGTATTTT

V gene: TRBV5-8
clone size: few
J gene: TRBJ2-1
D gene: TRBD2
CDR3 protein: CASSLGTSGDHNEQFF
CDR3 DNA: TGTGCCAGCAGCTTGGGGACTAGCGGGGACCACAATGAGCAGTTCTTC

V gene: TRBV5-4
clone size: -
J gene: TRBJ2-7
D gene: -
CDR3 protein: CASSLDGEISYEQYF
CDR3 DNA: TGTGCCAGCAGCTTGGATGGGGAGATCTCCTACGAGCAGTACTTC

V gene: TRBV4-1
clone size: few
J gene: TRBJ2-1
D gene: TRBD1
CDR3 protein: CASSPTGSSYNEQFF
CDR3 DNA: TGCGCCAGCAGCCCGACAGGGAGCTCCTACAATGAGCAGTTCTTC

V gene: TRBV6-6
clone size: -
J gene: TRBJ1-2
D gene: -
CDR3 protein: CASSYFTGENYGYTF
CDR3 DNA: TGTGCCAGCAGTTACTTCACAGGAGAGAACTATGGCTACACCTTC

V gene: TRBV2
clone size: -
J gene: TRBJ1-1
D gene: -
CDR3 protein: CASRYRQITQDEAFF
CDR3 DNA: TGTGCCAGCAGGTACAGGCAAATAACCCAAGATGAAGCTTTCTTT

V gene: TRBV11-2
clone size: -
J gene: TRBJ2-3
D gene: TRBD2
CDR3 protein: CASSFGTSGATDTQYF
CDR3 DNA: TGTGCCAGCAGCTTCGGGACTAGCGGAGCCACAGATACGCAGTATTTT

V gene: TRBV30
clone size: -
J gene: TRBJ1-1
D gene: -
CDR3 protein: CAWATGNTEAFF
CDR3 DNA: TGTGCCTGGGCTACCGGGAACACTGAAGCTTTCTTT

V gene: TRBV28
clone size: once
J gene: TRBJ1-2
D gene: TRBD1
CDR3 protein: CASSLDIDREYGYTF
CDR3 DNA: TGTGCCAGCAGTCTCGATATCGACAGGGAATATGGCTACACCTTC

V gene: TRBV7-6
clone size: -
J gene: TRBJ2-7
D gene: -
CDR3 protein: CASSKDWGSYEQYF
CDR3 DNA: TGTGCCAGCAGCAAGGACTGGGGTTCCTACGAGCAGTACTTC

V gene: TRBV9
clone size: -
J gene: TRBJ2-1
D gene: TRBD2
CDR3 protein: CASSVEVMAGEGDEQFF
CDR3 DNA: TGTGCCAGCAGCGTAGAAGTGATGGCGGGGGAGGGCGATGAGCAGTTCTTC

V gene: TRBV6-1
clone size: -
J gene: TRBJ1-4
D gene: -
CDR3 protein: CASADGGTDEKLFF
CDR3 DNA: TGTGCCAGCGCGGACGGGGGGACCGATGAAAAACTGTTTTTT

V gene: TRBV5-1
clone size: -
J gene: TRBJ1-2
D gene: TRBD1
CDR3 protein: CASSYDRGDSGYTF
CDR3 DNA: TGCGCCAGCAGCTACGACAGGGGGGATAGTGGCTACACCTTC

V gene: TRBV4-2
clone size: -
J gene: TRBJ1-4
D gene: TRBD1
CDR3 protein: CASSQVLGTGDEKLFF
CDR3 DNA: TGTGCCAGCAGCCAAGTCCTCGGGACAGGTGATGAAAAACTGTTTTTT

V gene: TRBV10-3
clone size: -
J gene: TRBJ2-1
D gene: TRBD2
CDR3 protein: CAISESITSGSYNEQFF
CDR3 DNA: TGTGCCATCAGTGAGTCGATCACTAGCGGGAGTTACAATGAGCAGTTCTTC

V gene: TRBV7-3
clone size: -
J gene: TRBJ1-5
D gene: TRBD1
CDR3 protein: CASSNRDRGYSNQPQHF
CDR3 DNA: TGTGCCAGCAGCAACCGGGACAGGGGCTATAGCAATCAGCCCCAGCATTTT

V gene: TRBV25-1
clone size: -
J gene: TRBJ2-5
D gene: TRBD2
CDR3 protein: CASSVILAGGGGQETQYF
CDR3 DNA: TGTGCCAGCAGTGTCATCCTAGCGGGAGGGGGGGGGCAAGAGACCCAGTACTTC

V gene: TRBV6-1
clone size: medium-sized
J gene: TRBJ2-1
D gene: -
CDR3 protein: CASSDGYNEQFF
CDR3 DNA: TGTGCCAGCAGTGACGGCTACAATGAGCAGTTCTTC

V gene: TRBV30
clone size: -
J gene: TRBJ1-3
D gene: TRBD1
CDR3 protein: CAWSRTGTGNTIYF
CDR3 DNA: TGTGCCTGGAGCCGGACAGGGACTGGAAACACCATATATTTT

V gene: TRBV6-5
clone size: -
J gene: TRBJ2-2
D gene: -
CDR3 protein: CASSTTGSNTGELFF
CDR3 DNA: TGTGCCAGCAGCACGACAGGTTCAAACACCGGGGAGCTGTTTTTT

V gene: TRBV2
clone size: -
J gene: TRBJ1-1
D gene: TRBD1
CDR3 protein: CASHKKRQGSEAFF
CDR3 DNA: TGTGCCAGTCATAAGAAAAGACAGGGATCTGAAGCTTTCTTT

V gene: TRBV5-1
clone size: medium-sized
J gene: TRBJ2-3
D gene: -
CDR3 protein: CASSLEQGNTDTQYF
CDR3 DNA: TGCGCCAGCAGCTTGGAACAGGGTAACACAGATACGCAGTATTTT

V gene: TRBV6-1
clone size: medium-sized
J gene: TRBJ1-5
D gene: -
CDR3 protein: CASSDINQPQHF
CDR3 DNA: TGTGCCAGCAGTGATATCAATCAGCCCCAGCATTTT

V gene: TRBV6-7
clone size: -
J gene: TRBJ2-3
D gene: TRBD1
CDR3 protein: CASREGTGELDTDTQYF
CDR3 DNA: TGTGCCAGCAGAGAGGGGACAGGAGAACTAGATACAGATACGCAGTATTTT

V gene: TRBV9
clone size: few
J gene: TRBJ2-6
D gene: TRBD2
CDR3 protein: CASSDPSWTSDSGANVLTF
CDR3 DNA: TGTGCCAGCAGCGACCCCTCTTGGACTAGCGATTCCGGGGCCAACGTCCTGACTTTC

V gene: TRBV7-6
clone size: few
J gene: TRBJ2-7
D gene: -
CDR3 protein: CASSLDPADPLGHISYEQYF
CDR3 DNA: TGTGCCAGCAGCTTAGATCCCGCGGATCCGCTGGGACACATCTCCTACGAGCAGTACTTC

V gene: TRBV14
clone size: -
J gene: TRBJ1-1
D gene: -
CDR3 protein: CASSQGRGTEAFF
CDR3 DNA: TGTGCCAGCAGCCAGGGCAGGGGAACTGAAGCTTTCTTT

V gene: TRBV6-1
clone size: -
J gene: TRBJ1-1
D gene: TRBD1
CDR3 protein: CASSPPDRVTEAFF
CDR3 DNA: TGTGCCAGCAGCCCCCCCGACAGGGTCACTGAAGCTTTCTTT